Below, 25 T cell receptor beta chains from the same sample are listed, as sequenced in a study of blood T cell repertoires in COVID-19. TCRdb's table, derived via immunoSEQ multiplex PCR, lists solely in-frame clones and lacks some. The repertoire consists of some 270,000 clones, with about four fifths occurring once and the leading ten covering around 16%. The sample taken for sequencing was peripheral blood. Every receptor here comes from a person between 65 and 79 years old with COVID-19, enrolled during active disease.

The genes are TRBV11-3 and TRBJ2-2; D unresolved. Germline V lookup: CDR1 SGHNT, CDR2 YENEEA. The CDR3 is made up of 14 amino acids. V was shortened by 5 bases and J by 7 bases, with 14 bases between the two germline ends. The CDR3 protein is CASSPAAGGGELFF. Written as DNA, the CDR3 is TGTGCCAGCAGCCCCGCCGCCGGTGGCGGGGAGCTGTTTTTT.

V and J are TRBV28 and TRBJ2-7; maybe TRBD1 (5 bases). CDR1 is MDHEN, CDR2 SYDVKM, per germline. CDR3 length: 12 residues. Trimming took off 8 bases at V and 2 bases at J, with 10 bases between the two ends. CDR3 protein: CASEGAAYEQYF. CDR3 sequence (DNA): TGTGCCAGCGAAGGGGCGGCCTACGAGCAGTACTTC.

The rearrangement uses TRBV7-2 and TRBJ2-2, with TRBD2 as a possible D gene (5 bases). V shed 3 bases and J shed 6 bases, with 8 bases lying between them. This CDR3 has 13 residues. Germline-derived CDR1 and CDR2 are SGHTA and FQGNSA. The CDR3 DNA sequence: TGTGCCAGCAGCTTCCGCGGGTCCGGGGAGCTGTTTTTT. Its translation: CASSFRGSGELFF.

This clone was picked up one time. The CDR3: CASSDEIPGPKETQYF. For the CDR3, the DNA is TGTGCCAGCAGTGACGAAATCCCAGGCCCGAAAGAGACCCAGTACTTC. V usage is TRBV6-1 and J usage is TRBJ2-5; D gene unclear. This CDR3 region has 16 residues. The germline V gene encodes CDR1 MNHNS and CDR2 SASEGT. V dropped 3 bases and J dropped 3 bases, with 17 bases sitting between them.

The V call is TRBV6-5, the J call TRBJ1-1; D is undetermined. CDR1 is MNHEY and CDR2 is SVGAGI in the germline V gene. The length of the CDR3 is 10 residues. Trimming pared 9 bases from V and 10 bases from J, leaving 12 bases between. The CDR3 DNA sequence: TGTGCCAGTAAAGAGGCGAGAGCTTTCTTT. This encodes CASKEARAFF.

The V gene is TRBV28, the J gene TRBJ1-2; possibly TRBD1 for D (6 bases). Trimming stripped 2 bases from V and 1 base from J, with 14 bases between. The CDR3 is 16 amino acids. Looked up from germline, CDR1 is MDHEN and CDR2 is SYDVKM. The CDR3 DNA reads as TGTGCCAGCAGTTTACCACCACAGGGTTTTAACTATGGCTACACCTTC. Its translation is CASSLPPQGFNYGYTF.

The chain joins TRBV7-3 to TRBJ2-3; 9 bases match TRBD1. Germline CDR1 and CDR2: SGHTA and FQGTGA. With 5 bases clipped from V and 1 base from J, the junction kept 7 bases outside the gene matches. The CDR3 sequence is 16 residues long. CDR3 coding DNA: TGTGCCAGCAGCCTACAGGGGGCGGGTGGCACAGATACGCAGTATTTT. It is translated as CASSLQGAGGTDTQYF.

The chain links TRBV27 to TRBJ1-6; D might be TRBD1 (5 bases). The CDR3 covers 16 residues. Looked up from germline, CDR1 is MNHEY and CDR2 is SMNVEV (reference sequence). V lost 0 bases and J lost 9, with 15 bases in between. The chain's CDR3 is CASSLSGVGVGSPLHF. In DNA form, the CDR3 reads TGTGCCAGCAGTTTATCAGGGGTAGGAGTGGGTTCACCCCTCCACTTT.

This chain links TRBV7-9 with TRBJ1-6; D is ambiguous. Germline-derived CDR1 and CDR2 are SEHNR and FQNEAQ (reference sequence). This CDR3 contains 13 residues. V was cut by 0 bases and J by 7 bases, with 4 bases left in between. CDR3 coding DNA: TGTGCCAGCAGCTTAGCGGAGAATTCACCCCTCCACTTT. It specifies CASSLAENSPLHF.

The V call is TRBV7-9, the J call TRBJ1-1, with TRBD1 as a possible D gene (5 bases). Trimming cost V 6 bases and J 0 bases, with 14 bases left between them. The germline V gene has CDR1 SEHNR and CDR2 FQNEAQ (reference sequence). This CDR3 is built from 15 residues. The CDR3 DNA follows: TGTGCCAGCAGACCCACACAGGCCCTGAACACTGAAGCTTTCTTT. Its protein product is CASRPTQALNTEAFF.

V and J are TRBV7-2 and TRBJ2-1; TRBD1 agrees at 9 bases. V was pared by 5 bases and J by 3 bases, with 5 bases of the junction left unmatched. This CDR3 has 15 amino acids. Germline values: CDR1 SGHTA, CDR2 FQGNSA. The CDR3 sequence is CASSPSGQGYNEQFF. CDR3 bases: TGTGCCAGCAGCCCTTCGGGACAGGGCTACAATGAGCAGTTCTTC.

This sequence joins TRBV9 and TRBJ1-4; D unresolved. V lost 0 bases and J lost 7, with 10 bases in between. The CDR3 spans 14 residues. The germline V gene encodes CDR1 SGDLS and CDR2 YYNGEE. The CDR3 region has the DNA TGTGCCAGCAGCGTAGGGTCAGGCAGTGAAAAACTGTTTTTT. Translation gives CASSVGSGSEKLFF.

The V call is TRBV11-3, the J call TRBJ2-1, with D hard to call. From germline, CDR1 is SGHNT and CDR2 YENEEA. This CDR3 is built from 15 residues. V was shortened by 3 bases and J by 0 bases, with 9 bases between the two germline ends. As DNA, the CDR3 is TGTGCCAGCAGCTTTGAATCCGGCTCCTACAATGAGCAGTTCTTC. Residues: CASSFESGSYNEQFF.

This clone was detected ten times or more. Other DNA sequences in this sample translate to the same CDR3. The rearrangement uses TRBV27 and TRBJ1-6, with 8 bases fitting TRBD1. The CDR3 contains 15 residues. V dropped 5 bases and J dropped 6; count of bases not matched to a gene: 6. Germline assignment: CDR1 MNHEY and CDR2 SMNVEV (reference sequence). CDR3 coding DNA: TGTGCCAGCAGTAGATGGACAGGGTCTAATTCACCCCTCCACTTT. Protein product: CASSRWTGSNSPLHF.

The rearrangement joins TRBV6-5 to TRBJ2-7; 10 nucleotides agree with TRBD1. The CDR3 spans 15 residues. The germline V gene has CDR1 MNHEY and CDR2 SVGAGI. After removal of 6 bases from V and 5 bases from J, the junction contained 10 bases not matched to a gene. CDR3 loop: CASSIGGQGTHEQYF. Written as DNA, the CDR3 is TGTGCCAGCAGCATTGGGGGACAGGGGACCCACGAGCAGTACTTC.

This clone has a handful of counts. The same CDR3 is also encoded by other DNA sequences in this sample. The chain joins TRBV4-3 to TRBJ2-7; 8 nucleotides align to TRBD1. The germline CDR1 and CDR2 sequences are LGHNA and YSLEER. The CDR3 is 15 amino acids. V lost 2 bases to trimming and J lost 1 base; unmatched junction nucleotides: 4. CDR3 amino acids: CASSQQRTGSYEQYF. The DNA for the CDR3 is TGCGCCAGCAGCCAACAAAGGACAGGGTCCTACGAGCAGTACTTC.

This clone has only one observation. This specimen includes other DNA sequences encoding the same CDR3. The V and J genes are TRBV5-6 and TRBJ2-7, with TRBD1 as a possible D gene (5 bases). CDR3 length: 13 residues. With 4 bases removed from V and 4 bases from J, the gap between germline ends came to 12 bases. CDR1 SGHDT and CDR2 YYEEEE come from the germline V gene. The CDR3 coding sequence is TGTGCCAGCAGCCTTCCAGACAGTTACGAGCAGTACTTC. This sequence encodes CASSLPDSYEQYF.

The CDR3 region has the DNA TGTGCCAGTTCGTACGACAGGGTAGACTACAATGAGCAGTTCTTC. Encoded protein: CASSYDRVDYNEQFF. The genes are TRBV19 and TRBJ2-1; 7 nucleotides agree with TRBD1. The CDR3 consists of 15 residues. Germline CDR1 and CDR2: LNHDA and SQIVND (reference sequence). With V trimmed by 8 bases and J by 3 bases, 10 bases remained unmatched. The whole variable domain, remainder taken from reference TRBV19 and TRBJ2-1, is DGGITQSPKYLFRKEGQNVTLSCEQNLNHDAMYWYRQDPGQGLRLIYYSQIVNDFQKGDIAEGYSVSREKKESFPLTVTSAQKNPTAFYLCASSYDRVDYNEQFFGPGTRLTVL.

This clone was observed a few times. The chain is built from TRBV15 and TRBJ2-7; 9 nucleotides agree with TRBD1. After removal of 1 base from V and 3 bases from J, the junction contained 1 base not matched to a gene. Germline V gives CDR1 LNHNV, CDR2 YYDKDF (reference sequence). CDR3 size: 14 residues. CDR3 loop: CATSRVGQGYEQYF. The CDR3, as DNA: TGTGCCACCAGCAGAGTGGGACAGGGCTACGAGCAGTACTTC.

The chain joins TRBV5-1 to TRBJ2-7; 7 positions agree with TRBD1. There are 14 residues in the CDR3. The trim removed 2 bases at V and 1 base at J, leaving 3 bases unmatched. Germline-derived CDR1 and CDR2 are SGHRS and YFSETQ. CDR3: CASSFSGQSYEQYF. DNA for the CDR3: TGCGCCAGCAGCTTTTCGGGACAGTCCTACGAGCAGTACTTC.

This clone has a single count. The CDR3 DNA reads as TGTGCCAGCAGCGTAGCCGTGGGAGCGGCTGACAATGAGCAGTTCTTC. This encodes CASSVAVGAADNEQFF. The J gene is TRBJ2-1, the V gene TRBV9; D possibly corresponds to TRBD2 (5 bases). The V and J ends lost 0 bases and 5 bases respectively, with 15 bases between them. Germline loops: CDR1 SGDLS, CDR2 YYNGEE. The CDR3 is 16 amino acids. Looking up the rest from reference TRBV9 and TRBJ2-1 gives the full variable domain: DSGVTQTPKHLITATGQRVTLRCSPRSGDLSVYWYQQSLDQGLQFLIQYYNGEERAKGNILERFSAQQFPDLHSELNLSSLELGDSALYFCASSVAVGAADNEQFFGPGTRLTVL.

The chain uses TRBV2 and TRBJ1-4, with TRBD1 as a possible D gene (6 bases). With 0 bases removed from V and 17 bases from J, the gap between germline ends came to 16 bases. Germline CDR1 reads SNHLY; CDR2 reads FYNNEI. CDR3 length: 13 amino acids. The chain's CDR3 is CASSEALFGQFFF. CDR3 nucleotide sequence: TGTGCCAGCAGTGAAGCGCTGTTTGGACAGTTCTTTTTT.

The chain has TRBV2 and TRBJ1-5, with D perhaps matching TRBD1 (6 bases). CDR1 is SNHLY and CDR2 is FYNNEI in the germline V gene. This CDR3 comprises 15 residues. V was clipped by 3 bases and J by 7 bases, with 16 bases between them. In nucleotides, the CDR3 is TGTGCCAGCAGTGACTTTGGGACAACAGGGCAGCCCCAGCATTTT. Its translation: CASSDFGTTGQPQHF.

The chain has TRBV14 and TRBJ2-3; 8 bases agree with TRBD1. V dropped 4 bases and J dropped 7; count of bases not matched to a gene: 16. Germline V gene sequence: CDR1 SGHDN, CDR2 FVKESK. The CDR3 totals 17 residues. CDR3 amino acids: CASSLLRTGWGRNTQYF. The CDR3 DNA sequence: TGTGCCAGCAGCCTCCTTCGGACAGGGTGGGGCAGGAATACGCAGTATTTT.

The gene calls are TRBV2 and TRBJ2-3; D is possibly TRBD2 (5 bases). The V gene lost 0 bases and the J gene lost 2 bases, with 15 bases spanning the gap. Germline CDR1 SNHLY, CDR2 FYNNEI. This CDR3 is 17 amino acids long. The chain's CDR3 is CASSEALRLAITDTQYF. CDR3 DNA: TGTGCCAGCAGTGAAGCGCTTCGGCTAGCTATCACAGATACGCAGTATTTT.